The T cell receptor beta chain described here comes from a study of control samples from healthy donors and cancer patients. Only in-frame clones appear in the TCRdb table, and some are missing; sequencing was by immunoSEQ multiplex PCR. The sample comprises 170,000 or so clones, around 90% of which are singletons, and 1.1% to 1.5% rests with the top ten. The sequence was collected from a woman in her fifties or sixties in good health. The specimen was blood.

The CDR3 protein is CASSELGPLREQYF. DNA of the CDR3: TGTGCCAGCAGTGAATTGGGCCCCCTGAGGGAGCAGTACTTC. The chain joins TRBV2 to TRBJ2-7; no definite D call. Trimming shortened V by 2 bases and J by 7 bases, and 15 bases separated the two germline ends. The CDR3 totals 14 residues. Germline V gene sequence: CDR1 SNHLY, CDR2 FYNNEI.